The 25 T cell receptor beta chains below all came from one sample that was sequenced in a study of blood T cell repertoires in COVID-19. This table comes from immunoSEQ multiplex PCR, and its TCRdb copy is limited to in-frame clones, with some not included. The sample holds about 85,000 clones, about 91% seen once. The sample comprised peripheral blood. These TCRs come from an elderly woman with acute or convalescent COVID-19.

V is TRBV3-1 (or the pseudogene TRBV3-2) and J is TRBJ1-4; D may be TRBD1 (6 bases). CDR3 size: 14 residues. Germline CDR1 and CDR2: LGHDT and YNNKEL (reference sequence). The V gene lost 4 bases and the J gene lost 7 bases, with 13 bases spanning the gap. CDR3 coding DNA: TGTGCCAGCAGCCCCAGGGGATTTGGTGAAAAACTGTTTTTT. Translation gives CASSPRGFGEKLFF.

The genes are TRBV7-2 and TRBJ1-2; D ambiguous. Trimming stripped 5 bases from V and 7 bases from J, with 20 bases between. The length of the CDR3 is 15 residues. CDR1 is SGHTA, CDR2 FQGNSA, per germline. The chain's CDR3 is CASSPNGFGFSGYTF. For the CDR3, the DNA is TGTGCCAGCAGCCCGAACGGGTTTGGGTTTAGTGGCTACACCTTC.

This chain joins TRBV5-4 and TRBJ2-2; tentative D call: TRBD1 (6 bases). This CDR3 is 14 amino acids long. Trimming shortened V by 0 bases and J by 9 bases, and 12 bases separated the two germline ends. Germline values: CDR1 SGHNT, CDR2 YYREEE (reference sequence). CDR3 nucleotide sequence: TGTGCCAGCAGCTTGGAGGGGCAGGGGCGGGAGCTGTTTTTT. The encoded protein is CASSLEGQGRELFF.

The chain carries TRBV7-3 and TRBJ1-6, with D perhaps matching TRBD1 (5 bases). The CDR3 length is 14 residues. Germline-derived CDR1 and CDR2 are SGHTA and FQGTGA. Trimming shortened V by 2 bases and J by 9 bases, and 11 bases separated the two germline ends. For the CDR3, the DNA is TGTGCCAGCAGCTTACGTCAGGGTCGTTCACCCCTCCACTTT. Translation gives CASSLRQGRSPLHF.

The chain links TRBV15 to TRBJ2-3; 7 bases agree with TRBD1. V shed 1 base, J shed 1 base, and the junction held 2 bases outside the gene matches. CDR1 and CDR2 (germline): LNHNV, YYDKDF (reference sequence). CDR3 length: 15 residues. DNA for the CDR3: TGTGCCACCAGCAGAGGACAGGGAGGCACAGATACGCAGTATTTT. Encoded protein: CATSRGQGGTDTQYF.

In nucleotides, the CDR3 is TGTGCCAGCAGGCTGACAGGTATCACAGATACGCAGTATTTT. Protein sequence: CASRLTGITDTQYF. The J gene is TRBJ2-3, the V gene TRBV7-2; tentative D call: TRBD1 (6 bases). The CDR3 length is 14 residues. Trimming took off 6 bases at V and 2 bases at J, with 12 bases between the two ends. Germline V lookup: CDR1 SGHTA, CDR2 FQGNSA.

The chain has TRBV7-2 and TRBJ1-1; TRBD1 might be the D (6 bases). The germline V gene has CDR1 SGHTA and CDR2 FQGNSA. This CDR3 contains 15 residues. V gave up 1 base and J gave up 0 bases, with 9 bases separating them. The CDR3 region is CASSLGRTVNTEAFF. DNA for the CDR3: TGTGCCAGCAGCTTAGGGAGGACAGTGAACACTGAAGCTTTCTTT. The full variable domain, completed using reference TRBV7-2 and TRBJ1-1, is GAGVSQSPSNKVTEKGKDVELRCDPISGHTALYWYRQSLGQGLEFLIYFQGNSAPDKSGLPSDRFSAERTGGSVSTLTIQRTQQEDSAVYLCASSLGRTVNTEAFFGQGTRLTVV.

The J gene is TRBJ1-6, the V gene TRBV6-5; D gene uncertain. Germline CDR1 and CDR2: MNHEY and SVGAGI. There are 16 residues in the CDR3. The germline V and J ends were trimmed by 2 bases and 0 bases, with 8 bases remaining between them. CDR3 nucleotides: TGTGCCAGCAGTTACGAGGGTAGCTCCTATAATTCACCCCTCCACTTT. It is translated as CASSYEGSSYNSPLHF.

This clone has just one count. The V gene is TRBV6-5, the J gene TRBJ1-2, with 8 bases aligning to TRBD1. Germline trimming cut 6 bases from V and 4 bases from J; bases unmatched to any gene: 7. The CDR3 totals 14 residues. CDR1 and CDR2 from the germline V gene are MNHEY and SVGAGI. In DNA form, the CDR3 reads TGTGCCAGCAGGGGGGGACAGGCGGGCTATGGCTACACCTTC. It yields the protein CASRGGQAGYGYTF.

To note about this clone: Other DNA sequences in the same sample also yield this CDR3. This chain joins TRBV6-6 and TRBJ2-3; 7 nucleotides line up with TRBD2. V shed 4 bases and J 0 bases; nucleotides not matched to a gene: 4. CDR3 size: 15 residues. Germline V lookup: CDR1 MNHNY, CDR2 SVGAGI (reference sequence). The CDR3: CASSFLAASTDTQYF. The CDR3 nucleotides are TGTGCCAGCAGTTTTCTAGCGGCTAGCACAGATACGCAGTATTTT.

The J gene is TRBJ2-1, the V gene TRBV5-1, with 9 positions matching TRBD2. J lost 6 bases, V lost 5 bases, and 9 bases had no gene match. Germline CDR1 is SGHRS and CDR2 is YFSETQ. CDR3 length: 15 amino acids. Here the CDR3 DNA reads TGCGCCAGCAGTCAGACTAGCGGTAATGGCAATGAGCAGTTCTTC. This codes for CASSQTSGNGNEQFF. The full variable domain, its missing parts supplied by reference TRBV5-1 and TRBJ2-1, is KAGVTQTPRYLIKTRGQQVTLSCSPISGHRSVSWYQQTPGQGLQFLFEYFSETQRNKGNFPGRFSGRQFSNSRSEMNVSTLELGDSALYLCASSQTSGNGNEQFFGPGTRLTVL.

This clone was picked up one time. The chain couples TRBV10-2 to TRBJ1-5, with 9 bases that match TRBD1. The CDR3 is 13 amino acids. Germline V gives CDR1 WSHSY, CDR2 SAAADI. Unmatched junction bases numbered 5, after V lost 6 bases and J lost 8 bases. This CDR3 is CASSGGQGEPQHF. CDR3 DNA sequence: TGCGCCAGCAGCGGGGGACAGGGAGAGCCCCAGCATTTT.

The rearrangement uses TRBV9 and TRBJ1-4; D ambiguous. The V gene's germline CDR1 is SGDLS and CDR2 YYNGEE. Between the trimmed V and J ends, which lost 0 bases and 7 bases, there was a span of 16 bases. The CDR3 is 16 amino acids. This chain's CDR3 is CASSVGATEDREKLFF. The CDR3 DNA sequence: TGTGCCAGCAGCGTAGGAGCGACGGAAGATCGTGAAAAACTGTTTTTT.

Here the CDR3 DNA reads TGTGCCAGCAGCTCTACGGGATCAGCCCTGAGCTGGGACACTGAAGCTTTCTTT. Protein: CASSSTGSALSWDTEAFF. The J gene is TRBJ1-1, the V gene TRBV7-2; no clear D. This CDR3 comprises 18 residues. Germline CDR1 reads SGHTA; CDR2 reads FQGNSA. Trimming took off 4 bases at V and 3 bases at J, with 24 bases between the two ends. Combining the CDR3 with reference TRBV7-2 and TRBJ1-1 gives the whole variable domain GAGVSQSPSNKVTEKGKDVELRCDPISGHTALYWYRQSLGQGLEFLIYFQGNSAPDKSGLPSDRFSAERTGGSVSTLTIQRTQQEDSAVYLCASSSTGSALSWDTEAFFGQGTRLTVV.

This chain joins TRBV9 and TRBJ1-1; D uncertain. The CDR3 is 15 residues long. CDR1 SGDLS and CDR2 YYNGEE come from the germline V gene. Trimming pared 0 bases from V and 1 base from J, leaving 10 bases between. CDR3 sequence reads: CASSVGRAGNTEAFF. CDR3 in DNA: TGTGCCAGCAGCGTAGGTAGGGCGGGGAACACTGAAGCTTTCTTT.

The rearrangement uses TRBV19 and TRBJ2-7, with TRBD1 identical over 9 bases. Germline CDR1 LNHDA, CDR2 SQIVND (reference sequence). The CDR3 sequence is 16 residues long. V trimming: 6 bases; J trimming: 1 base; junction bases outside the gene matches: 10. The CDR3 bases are TGTGCCAGTAGCCCTCCCGGGACAGGGAGATCCTACGAGCAGTACTTC. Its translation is CASSPPGTGRSYEQYF.

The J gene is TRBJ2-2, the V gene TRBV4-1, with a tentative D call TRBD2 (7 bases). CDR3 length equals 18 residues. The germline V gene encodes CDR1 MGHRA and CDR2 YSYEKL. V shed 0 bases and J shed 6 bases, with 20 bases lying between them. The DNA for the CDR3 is TGCGCCAGCAGCCAAGATCCCTCGAGGGGGGGTCTGGCCGGGGAGCTGTTTTTT. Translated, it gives CASSQDPSRGGLAGELFF.

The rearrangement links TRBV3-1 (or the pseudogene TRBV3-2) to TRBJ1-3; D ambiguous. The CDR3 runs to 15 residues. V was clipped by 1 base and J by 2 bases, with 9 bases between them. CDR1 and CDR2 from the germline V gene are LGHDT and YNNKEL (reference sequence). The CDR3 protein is CASSQGEDPGNTIYF. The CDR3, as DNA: TGTGCCAGCAGCCAAGGGGAGGATCCTGGAAACACCATATATTTT.

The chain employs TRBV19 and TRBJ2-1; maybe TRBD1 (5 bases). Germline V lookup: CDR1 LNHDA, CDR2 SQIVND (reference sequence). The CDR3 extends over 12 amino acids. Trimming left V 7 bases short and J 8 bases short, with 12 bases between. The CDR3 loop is CASKGVLDEQFF. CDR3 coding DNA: TGTGCCAGTAAAGGGGTACTCGATGAGCAGTTCTTC.

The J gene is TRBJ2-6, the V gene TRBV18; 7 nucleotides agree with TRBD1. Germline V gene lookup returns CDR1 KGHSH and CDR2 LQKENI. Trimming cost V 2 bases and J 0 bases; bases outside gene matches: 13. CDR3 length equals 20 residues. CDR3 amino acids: CASSPILRDRKRSGANVLTF. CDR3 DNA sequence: TGTGCCAGCTCACCAATACTCCGGGACAGAAAACGCTCTGGGGCCAACGTCCTGACTTTC.

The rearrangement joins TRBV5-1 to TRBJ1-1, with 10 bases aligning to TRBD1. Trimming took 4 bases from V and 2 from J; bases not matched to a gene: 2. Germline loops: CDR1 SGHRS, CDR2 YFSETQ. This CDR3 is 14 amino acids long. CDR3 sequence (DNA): TGCGCCAGCAGCGCGACAGGGGGCAACACTGAAGCTTTCTTT. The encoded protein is CASSATGGNTEAFF.

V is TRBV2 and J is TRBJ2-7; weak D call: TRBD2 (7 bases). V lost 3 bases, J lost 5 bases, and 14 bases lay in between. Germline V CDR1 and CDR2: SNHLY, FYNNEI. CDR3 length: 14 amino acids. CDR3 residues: CASSEGGAGHEQYF. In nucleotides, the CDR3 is TGTGCCAGCAGTGAGGGGGGGGCCGGCCACGAGCAGTACTTC.

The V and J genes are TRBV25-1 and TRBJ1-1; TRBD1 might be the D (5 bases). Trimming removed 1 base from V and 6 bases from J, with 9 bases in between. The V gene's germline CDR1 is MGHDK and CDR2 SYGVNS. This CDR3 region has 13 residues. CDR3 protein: CASSELGLAEAFF. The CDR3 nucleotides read TGTGCCAGCAGTGAATTGGGGCTGGCTGAAGCTTTCTTT.

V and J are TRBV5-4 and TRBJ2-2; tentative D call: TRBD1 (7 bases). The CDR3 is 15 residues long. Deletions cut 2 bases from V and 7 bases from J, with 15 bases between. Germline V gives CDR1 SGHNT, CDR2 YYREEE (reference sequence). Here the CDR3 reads CASSFTGDLVGELFF. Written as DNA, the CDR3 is TGTGCCAGCAGCTTTACAGGGGACTTAGTCGGGGAGCTGTTTTTT.

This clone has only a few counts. Written as DNA, the CDR3 is TGTGCCAGCAGCTTAGGTCTAGCGGGGGACATTCAGTACTTC. Translation: CASSLGLAGDIQYF. This rearrangement joins TRBV7-2 to TRBJ2-4; TRBD2 matches 10 bases. The CDR3 length is 14 residues. V shed 1 base and J 8 bases; nucleotides not matched to a gene: 2. Germline lookup yields CDR1 SGHTA and CDR2 FQGNSA.